Given below is one T cell receptor beta chain in context. Its antigen is not yet known. Base-call qualities are not available, and no considerably larger clone is one nucleotide away. The immunoSEQ Assay, a bias-controlled multiplex PCR, was used to amplify TCRbeta CDR3 regions from genomic DNA. Per the original workflow: The number of nucleated cells in each sample was estimated from the amplification of reference gene primers within the assay. To quantify the absolute abundance of each unique TCRbeta CDR3 rearrangement, sequence reads were collapsed and filtered. For each sample, productive Simpson clonality was calculated as the square root of Simpson's diversity index across productive rearrangements. Held by TCRdb, this immuneACCESS table contains in-frame sequences only and omits some clones. Under half of the omission traces to an unresolved V gene where checked; the cause of the rest is unknown. The V and J calls and clone size come from that table; D and trimming were worked out from the DNA. The sample data list some 150,000 clones, and about 85% of these were observed just once. The top ten clones comprise 0.63% of the sample.

These data are taken from a study of blood T cell repertoires in COVID-19 (TCRdb year 2020). As for the study more broadly: Collaborator samples came from the United States, Italy and Spain and covered acute and convalescent phases of COVID-19. The prospective study material was composed of cDNA or gDNA derived from T cells, B-cell-depleted T cells, or PBMCs. Deeply sampled blood TCRbeta repertoires from subjects exposed to, actively infected with, or recovered from COVID-19 were included in the dataset. The repertoires were released in a freely available public database meant as a resource for research on the immune response to SARS-CoV-2. The samples were drawn from the first 160 participants of the ongoing ImmuneRACE study and from 1,254 subjects provided by 6 global collaborators. The sample metadata nearly always contained a de-identified subject ID, COVID-19 status, age in years and sex. Where available, HLA class I and class II types were obtained from metadata supplied by the sample provider rather than from assay-based typing.

In Seattle, one collaborating source enrolled patients while the infection was active and tracked those patients longitudinally over the course of disease. Each collaborating institution followed its own protocols to collect whole blood in K2EDTA tubes. Collaborator samples were shipped for TCRbeta analysis as frozen whole blood, isolated PBMCs, or DNA extracted from either sample type. V is clipped by 2 bases and J by 0 bases, and the sequence between their germline boundaries is 10 bases long. CDR1 and CDR2 are read off the germline V gene as LGHNA and YNFKEQ. Counted from cysteine to phenylalanine, this CDR3 has 16 amino acids. Only the CDR3 DNA is retained, 48 bases long and in frame from the first base. General study outcomes and caveats: The amount of clinical and demographic metadata varied by source and participant and was provided uncurated.

The specimen was peripheral blood. The receptor was isolated from a man aged 60-69 years with COVID-19, enrolled during active disease. The sequence links TRBV4-2 to TRBJ2-2, with a weak D call of TRBD2 (6 bases match). The CDR3 sequence is CASSQRTNSNTGELFF. Read as DNA, the sequence is TGTGCCAGCAGCCAAAGGACTAATTCGAACACCGGGGAGCTGTTTTTT.